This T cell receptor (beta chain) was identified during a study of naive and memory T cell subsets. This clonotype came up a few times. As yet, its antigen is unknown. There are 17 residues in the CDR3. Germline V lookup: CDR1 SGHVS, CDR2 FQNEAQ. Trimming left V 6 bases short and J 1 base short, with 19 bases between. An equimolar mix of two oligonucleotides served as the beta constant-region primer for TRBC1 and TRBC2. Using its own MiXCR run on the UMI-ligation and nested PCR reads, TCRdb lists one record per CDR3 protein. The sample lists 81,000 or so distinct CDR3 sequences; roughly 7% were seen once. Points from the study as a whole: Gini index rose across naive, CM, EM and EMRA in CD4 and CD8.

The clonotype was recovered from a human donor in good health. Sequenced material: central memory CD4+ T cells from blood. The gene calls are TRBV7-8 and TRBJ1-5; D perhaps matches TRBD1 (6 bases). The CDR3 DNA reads TGTGCCAGCAGTCAAGGGGGAACAGGATTAAGCAATCAGCCCCAGCATTTT. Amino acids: CASSQGGTGLSNQPQHF.